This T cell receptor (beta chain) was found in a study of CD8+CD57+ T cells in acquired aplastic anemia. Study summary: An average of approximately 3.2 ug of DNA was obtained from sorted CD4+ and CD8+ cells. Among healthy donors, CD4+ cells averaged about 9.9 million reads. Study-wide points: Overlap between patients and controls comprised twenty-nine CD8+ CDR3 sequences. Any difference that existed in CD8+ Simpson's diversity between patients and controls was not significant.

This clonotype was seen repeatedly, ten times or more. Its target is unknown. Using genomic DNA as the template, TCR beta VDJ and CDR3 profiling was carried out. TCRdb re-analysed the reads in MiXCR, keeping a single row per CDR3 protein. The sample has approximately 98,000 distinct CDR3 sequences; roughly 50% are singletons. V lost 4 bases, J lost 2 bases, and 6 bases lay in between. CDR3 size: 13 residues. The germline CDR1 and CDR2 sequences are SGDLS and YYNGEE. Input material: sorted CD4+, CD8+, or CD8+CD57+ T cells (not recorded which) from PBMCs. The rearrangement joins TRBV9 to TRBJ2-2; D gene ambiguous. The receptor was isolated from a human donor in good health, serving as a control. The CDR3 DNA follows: TGTGCCAGCAGCCTACCCAACACCGGGGAGCTGTTTTTT. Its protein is CASSLPNTGELFF.